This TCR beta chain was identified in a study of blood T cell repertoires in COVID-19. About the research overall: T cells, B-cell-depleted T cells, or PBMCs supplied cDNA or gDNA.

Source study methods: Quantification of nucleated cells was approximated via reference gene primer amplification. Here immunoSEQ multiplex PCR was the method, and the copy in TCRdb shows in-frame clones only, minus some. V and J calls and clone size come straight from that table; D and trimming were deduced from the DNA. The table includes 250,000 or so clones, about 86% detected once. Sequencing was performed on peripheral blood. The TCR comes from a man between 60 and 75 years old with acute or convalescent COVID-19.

The CDR3 loop is CASSEMWTGYAQPQHF. The CDR3 DNA reads as TGTGCCAGCAGTGAAATGTGGACAGGGTATGCTCAGCCCCAGCATTTT. The J gene is TRBJ1-5, the V gene TRBV6-1, with TRBD1 identical over 8 bases. The CDR3 has 16 residues. Germline CDR1 MNHNS, CDR2 SASEGT. V lost 2 bases to trimming and J lost 6 bases; unmatched junction nucleotides: 9.